A single sample gave rise to the 16 T cell receptor beta chains below, sequenced in a study of OX40 agonist ivuxolimab in advanced cancers. Profiled with immunoSEQ multiplex PCR; TCRdb holds only in-frame clones, not every one. The table shows 40,000 or so clones, with around 90% occurring only once. This specimen was CD4+ or CD8+ T cells sorted from blood, taken in a trial of the OX40 agonist ivuxolimab. The receptors stem from an adult with an advanced solid tumor such as melanoma, head and neck, liver or kidney cancer.

The chain uses TRBV9 and TRBJ2-5; 8 bases agree with TRBD1. The CDR3 has 15 amino acids. V shed 2 bases, J shed 5 bases, and the junction held 8 bases outside the gene matches. The germline CDR1 and CDR2 sequences are SGDLS and YYNGEE. As DNA, the CDR3 is TGTGCCAGCAGCGTTACAGGGGGGATCCTCGAGACCCAGTACTTC. Translated: CASSVTGGILETQYF.

The chain links TRBV7-3 to TRBJ2-1; D is perhaps TRBD1 (5 bases). Looked up from germline, CDR1 is SGHTA and CDR2 is FQGTGA. Trimming left V 1 base short and J 10 bases short, with 14 bases between. The CDR3 extends over 14 amino acids. This CDR3 reads CASSLIGAGREQFF. CDR3 DNA sequence: TGTGCCAGCAGCTTAATCGGTGCAGGGCGCGAGCAGTTCTTC.

The gene calls are TRBV7-2 and TRBJ1-1; D is ambiguous. Deletions cut 6 bases from V and 1 base from J, with 15 bases between. CDR3 size: 15 residues. Germline CDR1 and CDR2: SGHTA and FQGNSA. The CDR3 protein is CASSPESFRNTEAFF. CDR3 nucleotides: TGTGCCAGCAGTCCGGAGTCCTTCAGGAACACTGAAGCTTTCTTT.

V is TRBV5-6 and J is TRBJ1-1; no clear D gene. This CDR3 is built from 12 residues. Trimming took off 0 bases at V and 7 bases at J, with 7 bases between the two ends. Germline CDR1 and CDR2: SGHDT and YYEEEE. The CDR3 DNA reads TGTGCCAGCAGCTTGGGAGGGCTTGAAGCTTTCTTT. Protein sequence: CASSLGGLEAFF.

J is TRBJ2-1 and V is TRBV7-6; tentatively, D is TRBD1 or TRBD2 (5 bases each). The V gene's germline CDR1 is SGHVS and CDR2 FNYEAQ. V dropped 4 bases and J dropped 8 bases, with 9 bases sitting between them. The CDR3 extends over 12 amino acids. CDR3 sequence reads: CASSSLGDEQFF. For the CDR3, the DNA is TGTGCCAGCAGCTCCTTGGGGGATGAGCAGTTCTTC.

The chain is built from TRBV15 and TRBJ1-3; D unresolved. V was trimmed by 0 bases and J by 3 bases, leaving 9 bases between them. The CDR3 loop spans 15 amino acids. Looked up from germline, CDR1 is LNHNV and CDR2 is YYDKDF (reference sequence). CDR3 nucleotides: TGTGCCACCAGCAGAGATATCGCGGATGGAAACACCATATATTTT. It translates to CATSRDIADGNTIYF.

This chain joins TRBV7-3 and TRBJ2-7; D unresolved. The CDR3 sequence is 15 residues long. From germline, CDR1 is SGHTA and CDR2 FQGTGA. V lost 0 bases and J lost 5, with 14 bases in between. CDR3 in amino acids: CASSLTASPWDEQYF. The DNA for the CDR3 is TGTGCCAGCAGCTTAACGGCAAGTCCTTGGGACGAGCAGTACTTC.

This clone appeared a single time. The chain joins TRBV4-3 to TRBJ1-5; the match to TRBD1 covers 10 bases. V trimming: 4 bases; J trimming: 6 bases; junction bases outside the gene matches: 3. This CDR3 comprises 14 residues. CDR1 LGHNA and CDR2 YSLEER come from the germline V gene. CDR3 loop: CASSRGQGFQPQHF. CDR3 bases: TGCGCCAGCAGCCGGGGACAGGGGTTTCAGCCCCAGCATTTT.

This chain joins TRBV7-3 and TRBJ2-1; a possible D gene is TRBD1 (6 bases). The CDR3 is made up of 13 amino acids. V lost 4 bases to trimming and J lost 7 bases, with 11 bases between them. Looked up from germline, CDR1 is SGHTA and CDR2 is FQGTGA. The CDR3 here is CASSYWQGNEQFF. The CDR3 region has the DNA TGTGCCAGCAGCTATTGGCAGGGGAATGAGCAGTTCTTC.

Turning to this clone: At one of its ends the junction is not consistent with the germline gene, which may arise from a read error. The genes are TRBV27 and TRBJ2-1; D not certain. CDR1 is MNHEY, CDR2 SMNVEV, per germline (reference sequence). This CDR3 is built from 14 residues. CDR3: CASSSRSPYNEQLF. The CDR3 DNA reads as TGTGCCAGCAGTTCGCGGAGTCCCTACAATGAGCAGCTCTTC.

The chain has TRBV6-5 and TRBJ1-5; D not certain. V lost 2 bases and J lost 2, with 7 bases in between. The CDR3 is 14 residues long. Per the germline V gene, CDR1 is MNHEY and CDR2 is SVGAGI. CDR3 amino acids: CASSYLGGNQPQHF. Written as DNA, the CDR3 is TGTGCCAGCAGTTACCTTGGGGGCAATCAGCCCCAGCATTTT.

The rearrangement links TRBV2 to TRBJ2-3, with D tentatively TRBD2 (5 bases). The germline V gene has CDR1 SNHLY and CDR2 FYNNEI. CDR3 length: 15 residues. V lost 3 bases to trimming and J lost 2 bases, with 12 bases between them. CDR3 DNA: TGTGCCAGCAGTGAGAGGGCCAGGCTCACAGATACGCAGTATTTT. This sequence encodes CASSERARLTDTQYF.

The V and J genes are TRBV6-6 and TRBJ2-1; tentative D call: TRBD2 (6 bases). Per germline, CDR1 MNHNY and CDR2 SVGAGI (reference sequence). This CDR3 is 13 amino acids long. Between the trimmed V and J ends, which lost 1 base and 7 bases, there was a span of 8 bases. CDR3 bases: TGTGCCAGCAGTTACTTGGGGAGGAATGAGCAGTTCTTC. Its translation is CASSYLGRNEQFF.

The chain links TRBV27 to TRBJ2-7, with 11 bases aligning to TRBD1. V was clipped by 0 bases and J by 6 bases; unmatched bases: 10. Looked up from germline, CDR1 is MNHEY and CDR2 is SMNVEV (reference sequence). CDR3 length: 17 amino acids. The CDR3 nucleotides are TGTGCCAGCAGTTTATCGAATAAGGGGGGGACAGGGGGCGAGCAGTACGTC. Protein sequence: CASSLSNKGGTGGEQYV.

This chain connects TRBV6-6 to TRBJ2-5; 9 nucleotides agree with TRBD1. In germline, CDR1 is MNHNY, CDR2 SVGAGI (reference sequence). CDR3 length equals 15 residues. After removal of 3 bases from V and 5 bases from J, the junction contained 7 bases not matched to a gene. For the CDR3, the DNA is TGTGCCAGCAGTTATAGGGACAGGGCGATTGAGACCCAGTACTTC. This translates into CASSYRDRAIETQYF.

The chain joins TRBV2 to TRBJ2-4; 9 nucleotides match TRBD1. CDR1 SNHLY and CDR2 FYNNEI come from the germline V gene. The V and J ends lost 5 bases and 0 bases, in that order; junction bases with no gene match: 14. This CDR3 is built from 19 residues. CDR3 loop: CASSFPGQGELLAKNIQYF. The CDR3 nucleotides are TGTGCCAGCAGTTTCCCGGGACAGGGAGAACTCCTAGCCAAAAACATTCAGTACTTC.